What follows are 26 T cell receptor beta chains derived from one specimen sequenced in a study of response to subunit inactivated influenza vaccine. TCRdb re-called the RT-PCR reads with MiXCR, one entry per CDR3 protein. The repertoire holds a few hundred thousand distinct CDR3 sequences, about 15% seen once, with 11% in the top ten. The source was PBMCs from blood, collected about 12 days after vaccination. The receptor set was obtained from a middle-aged man who received an inactivated influenza vaccine.

This chain uses TRBV5-1 with TRBJ2-5; either TRBD1 or TRBD2 may fit D (6 bases each). Trimming shortened V by 2 bases and J by 4 bases, and 18 bases separated the two germline ends. This CDR3 region has 16 residues. Per germline, CDR1 SGHRS and CDR2 YFSETQ. The DNA of the CDR3 is TGCGCCAGCAGCTTTCATATTTCGGGGGCCGGAGAGACCCAGTACTTC. Its translation: CASSFHISGAGETQYF. Combining the CDR3 with reference TRBV5-1 and TRBJ2-5 gives the whole variable domain KAGVTQTPRYLIKTRGQQVTLSCSPISGHRSVSWYQQTPGQGLQFLFEYFSETQRNKGNFPGRFSGRQFSNSRSEMNVSTLELGDSALYLCASSFHISGAGETQYFGPGTRLLVL.

This clonotype has ten or more counts. The genes are TRBV7-2 and TRBJ2-1; 16 positions match TRBD2. Germline V gives CDR1 SGHTA, CDR2 FQGNSA. The ends lost 7 bases at V and 5 bases at J; junction bases unmatched: 11. This CDR3 is built from 18 residues. The CDR3 spells CASTPPGLAGGRDNEQFF. The CDR3 region has the DNA TGTGCCAGCACTCCTCCGGGACTAGCGGGGGGGCGCGACAATGAGCAGTTCTTC.

The chain joins TRBV29-1 to TRBJ2-7; a weak D match, TRBD1 (5 bases). The CDR3 has 12 amino acids. Trimming took off 5 bases at V and 2 bases at J, with 10 bases between the two ends. Germline V gives CDR1 SQVTM, CDR2 ANQGSEA. CDR3 residues: CSVMTEPYEQYF. The CDR3 DNA sequence: TGCAGCGTTATGACAGAGCCCTACGAGCAGTACTTC.

The chain carries TRBV11-2 and TRBJ2-2, with no clear D. Trimming removed 4 bases at V and 6 bases at J, with 12 bases between. This CDR3 comprises 14 residues. Germline CDR1 SGHAT, CDR2 FQNNGV. The CDR3 loop is CASSSALIAGELFF. DNA for the CDR3: TGTGCCAGCAGCTCGGCCCTAATAGCCGGGGAGCTGTTTTTT.

This clonotype appeared a few times. CDR3 residues: CASSPVPGSEHTQYF. The DNA of the CDR3 is TGTGCCAGCAGCCCAGTGCCGGGAAGCGAGCATACGCAGTATTTT. The chain links TRBV5-6 to TRBJ2-3; D is perhaps TRBD2 (5 bases). Trimming took off 4 bases at V and 7 bases at J, with 19 bases between the two ends. This CDR3 region has 15 residues. Germline loops: CDR1 SGHDT, CDR2 YYEEEE.

This clonotype was seen a handful of times. The gene calls are TRBV9 and TRBJ2-1, with TRBD2 matching over 7 bases. J was trimmed by 6 bases and V by 6 bases; bases with no gene match: 6. CDR3 size: 13 residues. From germline, CDR1 is SGDLS and CDR2 YYNGEE. This chain's CDR3 is CASNGLVGNEQFF. Written as DNA, the CDR3 is TGTGCCAGCAATGGACTAGTAGGCAATGAGCAGTTCTTC.

The chain employs TRBV6-2 or TRBV6-3 and TRBJ1-1, with 7 bases matching TRBD1. The germline V gene encodes CDR1 MNHEY and CDR2 SVGEGT. J lost 1 base, V lost 5 bases, and 7 bases had no gene match. CDR3 length: 15 amino acids. CDR3 amino acids: CASSKRQGENTEAFF. Here the CDR3 DNA reads TGTGCCAGCAGTAAGCGACAGGGAGAGAACACTGAAGCTTTCTTT.

This chain links TRBV20-1 with TRBJ1-1; D not certain. CDR3 size: 15 residues. The germline V gene has CDR1 DFQATT and CDR2 SNEGSKA (reference sequence). V was trimmed by 1 base and J by 1 base, leaving 13 bases between them. The CDR3 DNA reads TGCAGTGCTAGAGTTCCGGGCGTACGGAACACTGAAGCTTTCTTT. It codes for CSARVPGVRNTEAFF.

The chain carries TRBV27 and TRBJ1-4, with D unresolved. This CDR3 is built from 13 residues. Germline V gene data show CDR1 as MNHEY and CDR2 as SMNVEV (reference sequence). Trimming stripped 0 bases from V and 10 bases from J, with 9 bases between. This chain's CDR3 is CASSLSGVGKLFF. The CDR3, as DNA: TGTGCCAGCAGTTTATCCGGGGTTGGAAAACTGTTTTTT.

V usage is TRBV24-1 and J usage is TRBJ2-1; D is undetermined. Germline loops: CDR1 KGHDR, CDR2 SFDVKD. The CDR3 is made up of 11 amino acids. V lost 6 bases and J lost 6, with 5 bases in between. In nucleotides, the CDR3 is TGTGCCACCAGTATGGTCAATGAGCAGTTCTTC. Amino acids: CATSMVNEQFF.

This clonotype was seen repeatedly, ten times or more. As DNA, the CDR3 is TGTGCCAGCAGTGAGCAGGGGTCGACCGGGGAGCTGTTTTTT. Protein: CASSEQGSTGELFF. The chain recombines TRBV2 with TRBJ2-2, with D perhaps matching TRBD1 (6 bases). The CDR3 is made up of 14 amino acids. The germline V gene has CDR1 SNHLY and CDR2 FYNNEI. V shed 3 bases and J shed 5 bases, with 10 bases lying between them.

The chain couples TRBV20-1 to TRBJ1-6, with D perhaps TRBD1 (5 bases). The germline V gene encodes CDR1 DFQATT and CDR2 SNEGSKA (reference sequence). The V end lost 4 bases, the J end lost 8 bases, and 18 bases lay between the germline ends. The CDR3 has 15 amino acids. The CDR3 protein is CSANRGVVEDSPLHF. The CDR3 coding sequence is TGCAGTGCTAACAGAGGGGTGGTAGAAGATTCACCCCTCCACTTT.

This clonotype was found many times. The chain has TRBV20-1 and TRBJ1-1, with unresolved D. Trimming left V 6 bases short and J 1 base short, with 9 bases between. Germline CDR1 and CDR2: DFQATT and SNEGSKA (reference sequence). The CDR3 has 12 residues. Here the CDR3 reads CSAGRKNTEAFF. DNA for the CDR3: TGCAGTGCAGGACGGAAGAACACTGAAGCTTTCTTT.

This clonotype was counted a few times. This rearrangement joins TRBV6-2 or TRBV6-3 to TRBJ2-3; no reliable D call. Trimming cost V 6 bases and J 7 bases, with 8 bases left between them. CDR1 MNHEY and CDR2 SVGEGT come from the germline V gene. CDR3 length equals 11 residues. The DNA for the CDR3 is TGTGCCAGCAGACCACGATATACGCAGTATTTT. Residues: CASRPRYTQYF.

There are many counts of this clonotype. The DNA of the CDR3 is TGTGCCAGCATGGGATCTCAAGAGACCCAGTACTTC. Its translation is CASMGSQETQYF. This chain connects TRBV6-2 or TRBV6-3 to TRBJ2-5; D not resolved. CDR1 and CDR2 (germline): MNHEY, SVGEGT. The CDR3 is 12 amino acids. V lost 7 bases and J 2 bases, leaving 8 bases between the germline ends.

This clonotype was detected a few times. The chain joins TRBV7-9 to TRBJ2-7, with 7 bases matching TRBD1. CDR1 and CDR2 (germline): SEHNR, FQNEAQ (reference sequence). V shed 5 bases and J 4 bases; nucleotides not matched to a gene: 14. The CDR3 is made up of 16 amino acids. CDR3 amino acids: CASSQGFGTAPYEQYF. The CDR3 bases are TGTGCCAGCAGCCAGGGGTTCGGGACAGCTCCTTACGAGCAGTACTTC.

There are many counts of this clonotype. V and J are TRBV11-2 and TRBJ2-1, with TRBD1 identical over 10 bases. Germline V lookup: CDR1 SGHAT, CDR2 FQNNGV. After removal of 5 bases from V and 15 bases from J, the junction contained 4 bases not matched to a gene. The CDR3 has 11 amino acids. CDR3 sequence (DNA): TGTGCCAGCAGCGCGGACAGGGGGAGGTTCTTC. It specifies CASSADRGRFF.

The sample holds a few counts of this clonotype. The chain's CDR3 is CAISEGETGRRGTNTQYF. The CDR3 nucleotides read TGTGCCATCAGTGAGGGGGAGACAGGGAGACGCGGGACAAATACGCAGTATTTT. The chain joins TRBV10-3 to TRBJ2-3, with D possibly being TRBD1 (7 bases). This CDR3 is built from 18 residues. Germline V gives CDR1 ENHRY, CDR2 SYGVKD. Trimming removed 2 bases at V and 7 bases at J, with 25 bases between.

This clonotype has more than one count but fewer than ten. V is TRBV3-1 and J is TRBJ1-3; tentatively, D is TRBD1 (5 bases). Looked up from germline, CDR1 is LGHDT and CDR2 is YNNKEL (reference sequence). The ends were cut back, 2 bases at V and 0 bases at J, with 11 bases in the middle. The CDR3 sequence is 16 residues long. The CDR3 protein is CASSQRDSTSGNTIYF. The CDR3 nucleotides are TGTGCCAGCAGCCAAAGGGACTCTACCTCTGGAAACACCATATATTTT.

The chain couples TRBV4-3 to TRBJ2-1; 7 bases match TRBD2. Trimming cost V 0 bases and J 0 bases; bases outside gene matches: 2. The CDR3 is 16 amino acids. CDR1 and CDR2 from the germline V gene are LGHNA and YSLEER. The CDR3 is CASSQEGGSSYNEQFF. CDR3 nucleotide sequence: TGCGCCAGCAGCCAAGAGGGCGGGAGCTCCTACAATGAGCAGTTCTTC.

This clonotype has just a few counts. This chain links TRBV20-1 with TRBJ2-2; 7 bases map to TRBD1. The germline V gene has CDR1 DFQATT and CDR2 SNEGSKA (reference sequence). This CDR3 is built from 14 residues. Trimming removed 1 base from V and 6 bases from J; junction bases left unmatched: 5. The chain's CDR3 is CSARVTGSAGELFF. The CDR3 DNA follows: TGCAGTGCTAGAGTGACAGGGAGCGCCGGGGAGCTGTTTTTT.

The table lists this clonotype with a few counts. The chain links TRBV28 to TRBJ2-7; perhaps TRBD1 as D (6 bases). Trimming pared 8 bases from V and 9 bases from J, leaving 20 bases between. The CDR3 has 13 amino acids. The germline V gene has CDR1 MDHEN and CDR2 SYDVKM. CDR3 DNA: TGTGCCAGCTCGGGACACCACCTACGAGGGCAGTACTTC. Amino acid sequence: CASSGHHLRGQYF.

This clonotype showed up just a few times. V is TRBV28 and J is TRBJ2-7; D is ambiguous. Germline assignment: CDR1 MDHEN and CDR2 SYDVKM. CDR3 size: 12 residues. The germline V and J ends were trimmed by 5 bases and 7 bases, with 12 bases remaining between them. The CDR3 DNA is TGTGCCAGCAGTCAACAACTGGGGGAGCAGTACTTC. Translation: CASSQQLGEQYF.

The table lists this clonotype with many counts. V gene TRBV4-3 combines with J gene TRBJ2-7, with D perhaps matching TRBD1 or TRBD2 (5 bases each). Deletions cut 4 bases from V and 4 bases from J, with 17 bases between. The length of the CDR3 is 15 residues. Germline V lookup: CDR1 LGHNA, CDR2 YSLEER. CDR3 coding DNA: TGCGCCAGCAGCCGAGGGGTCAATTCTTTGTACGAGCAGTACTTC. As protein: CASSRGVNSLYEQYF.

This chain connects TRBV18 to TRBJ1-5; D remains ambiguous. Germline lookup yields CDR1 KGHSH and CDR2 LQKENI. CDR3 size: 13 residues. V lost 2 bases and J 8 bases, leaving 10 bases between the germline ends. The CDR3 spells CASSPGGLEPQHF. CDR3 coding DNA: TGTGCCAGCTCACCAGGAGGGTTGGAGCCCCAGCATTTT.

This rearrangement joins TRBV2 to TRBJ2-2, with a weak D call TRBD2 (5 bases). CDR3 length: 13 residues. V dropped 5 bases and J dropped 6 bases, with 10 bases sitting between them. Germline CDR1 reads SNHLY; CDR2 reads FYNNEI. CDR3 in amino acids: CASSRETAGELFF. The CDR3 DNA reads TGTGCCAGCAGTAGGGAGACTGCCGGGGAGCTGTTTTTT.